This T cell receptor (beta chain) emerged from a study of neurological immune-mediated disorders. This clonotype was observed at least ten times. Its antigen is as yet unknown. Synthesis of cDNA was carried out by template-switch 5'RACE. The reaction used 10-nucleotide random UMIs. From 15-18 subjects, each sequencing run yielded over 190 million TCR-beta sequences. In TCRdb, the 5' RACE reads were re-called with MiXCR into one record per CDR3 protein. The profile shows fewer than 80,000 distinct CDR3 sequences, around 4.7% of them singletons. Study findings and constraints: The most TCR clonal expansion was seen in HTLV-1-associated myelopathy, and the least was seen in multiple sclerosis, which fell below healthy controls.

The V end was cut by 3 bases, the J end by 2 bases, with 7 bases between. The CDR3 contains 14 residues. This clonotype was sampled from a woman aged 45 to 65 with multiple sclerosis. The sequencing sample was made of PBMCs. The V gene is TRBV12-3 or TRBV12-4, the J gene TRBJ2-2; D not resolved. The CDR3 DNA is TGTGCCAGCAGTTTTGAGAGAAACACCGGGGAGCTGTTTTTT. Its translation: CASSFERNTGELFF.